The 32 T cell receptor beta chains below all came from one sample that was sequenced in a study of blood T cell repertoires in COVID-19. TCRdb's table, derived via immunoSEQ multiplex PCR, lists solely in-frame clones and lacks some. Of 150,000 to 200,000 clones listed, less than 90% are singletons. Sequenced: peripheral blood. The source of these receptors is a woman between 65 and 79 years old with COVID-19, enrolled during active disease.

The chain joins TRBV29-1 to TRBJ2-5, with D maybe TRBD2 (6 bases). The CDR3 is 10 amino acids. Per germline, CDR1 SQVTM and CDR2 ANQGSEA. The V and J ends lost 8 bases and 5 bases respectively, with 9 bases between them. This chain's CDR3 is CSLGRETQYF. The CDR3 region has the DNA TGCAGCCTTGGGAGGGAGACCCAGTACTTC. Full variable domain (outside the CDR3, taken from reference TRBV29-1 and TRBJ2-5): SAVISQKPSRDICQRGTSLTIQCQVDSQVTMMFWYRQQPGQSLTLIATANQGSEATYESGFVIDKFPISRPNLTFSTLTVSNMSPEDSSIYLCSLGRETQYFGPGTRLLVL.

CDR3 DNA: TGTGCCAGCAGCTTAGTCTCTTATCAGCCCCAGCATTTT. Its translation: CASSLVSYQPQHF. The rearrangement joins TRBV7-2 to TRBJ1-5; D call uncertain. In germline, CDR1 is SGHTA, CDR2 FQGNSA. V lost 1 base, J lost 5 bases, and 6 bases lay in between. The CDR3 contains 13 residues. Using reference TRBV7-2 and TRBJ1-5 for the parts outside the CDR3, the full variable domain is GAGVSQSPSNKVTEKGKDVELRCDPISGHTALYWYRQSLGQGLEFLIYFQGNSAPDKSGLPSDRFSAERTGGSVSTLTIQRTQQEDSAVYLCASSLVSYQPQHFGDGTRLSIL.

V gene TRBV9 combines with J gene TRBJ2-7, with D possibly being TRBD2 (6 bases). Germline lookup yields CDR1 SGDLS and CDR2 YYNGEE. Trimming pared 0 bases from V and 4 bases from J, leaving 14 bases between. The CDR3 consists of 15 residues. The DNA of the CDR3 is TGTGCCAGCAGCGTAGAGATCGGGAGCTCTTACGAGCAGTACTTC. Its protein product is CASSVEIGSSYEQYF.

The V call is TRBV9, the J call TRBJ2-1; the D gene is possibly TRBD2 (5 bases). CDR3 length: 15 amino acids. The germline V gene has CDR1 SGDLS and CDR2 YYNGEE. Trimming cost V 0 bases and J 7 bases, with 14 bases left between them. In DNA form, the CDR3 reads TGTGCCAGCAGCGTAGATTCAGGACTTTGGAATGAGCAGTTCTTC. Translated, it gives CASSVDSGLWNEQFF.

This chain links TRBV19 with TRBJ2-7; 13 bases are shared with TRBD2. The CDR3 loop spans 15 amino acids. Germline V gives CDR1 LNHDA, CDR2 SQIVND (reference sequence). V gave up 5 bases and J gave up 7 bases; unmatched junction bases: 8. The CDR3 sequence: CASSLYSGLAGEQYF. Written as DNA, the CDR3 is TGTGCCAGTAGTCTTTATTCGGGACTAGCGGGGGAGCAGTACTTC.

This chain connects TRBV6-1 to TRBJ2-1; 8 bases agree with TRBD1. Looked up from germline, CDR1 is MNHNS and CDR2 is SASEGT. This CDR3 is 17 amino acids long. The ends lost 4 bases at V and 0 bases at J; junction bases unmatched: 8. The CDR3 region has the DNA TGTGCCAGCAGTGGAACAGGGGGTCGTAGCTCCTACAATGAGCAGTTCTTC. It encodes CASSGTGGRSSYNEQFF.

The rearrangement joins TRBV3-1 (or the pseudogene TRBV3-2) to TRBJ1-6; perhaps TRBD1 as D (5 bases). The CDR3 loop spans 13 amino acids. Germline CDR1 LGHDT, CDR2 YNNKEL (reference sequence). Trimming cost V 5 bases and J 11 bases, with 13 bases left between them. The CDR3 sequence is CASSSPGETPLHF. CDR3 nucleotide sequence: TGTGCCAGCAGCTCTCCGGGGGAAACACCCCTCCACTTT.

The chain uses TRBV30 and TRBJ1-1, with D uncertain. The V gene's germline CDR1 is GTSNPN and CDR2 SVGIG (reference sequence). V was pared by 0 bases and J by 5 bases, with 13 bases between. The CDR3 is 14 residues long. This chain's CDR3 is CAWSVGTAGTEAFF. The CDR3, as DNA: TGTGCCTGGAGTGTAGGAACAGCGGGAACTGAAGCTTTCTTT.

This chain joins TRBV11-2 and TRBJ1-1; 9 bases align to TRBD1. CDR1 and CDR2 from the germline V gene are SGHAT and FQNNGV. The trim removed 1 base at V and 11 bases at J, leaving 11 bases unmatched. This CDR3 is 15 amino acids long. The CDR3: CASSLGGTGGSHAFF. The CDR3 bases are TGTGCCAGCAGCTTAGGGGGTACAGGGGGCTCCCACGCTTTCTTT. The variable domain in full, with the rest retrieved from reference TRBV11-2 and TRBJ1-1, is EAGVAQSPRYKIIEKRQSVAFWCNPISGHATLYWYQQILGQGPKLLIQFQNNGVVDDSQLPKDRFSAERLKGVDSTLKIQPAKLEDSAVYLCASSLGGTGGSHAFFGQGTRLTVV.

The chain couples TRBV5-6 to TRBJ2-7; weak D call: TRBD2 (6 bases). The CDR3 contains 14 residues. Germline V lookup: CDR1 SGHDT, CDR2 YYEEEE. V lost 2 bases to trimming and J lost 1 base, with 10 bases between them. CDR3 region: CASSLLGGSYEQYF. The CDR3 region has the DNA TGTGCCAGCAGCTTATTGGGGGGATCCTACGAGCAGTACTTC.

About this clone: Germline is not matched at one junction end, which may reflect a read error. The CDR3 here is CASREETQGNTEAFF. DNA for the CDR3: TGTGCCAGCAGGGAAGAGACCCAGGGGAACACTGAAGCTTTCTTT. The chain employs TRBV2 and TRBJ1-1, with D tentatively TRBD1 (5 bases). The germline V gene encodes CDR1 SNHLY and CDR2 FYNNEI. The CDR3 runs 15 residues.

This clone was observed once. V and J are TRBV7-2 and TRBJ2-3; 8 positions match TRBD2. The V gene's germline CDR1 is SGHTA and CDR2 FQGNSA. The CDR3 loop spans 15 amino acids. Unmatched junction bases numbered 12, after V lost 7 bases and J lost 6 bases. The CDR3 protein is CASKGSGKLSDTQYF. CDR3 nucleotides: TGTGCCAGCAAGGGTAGCGGGAAATTAAGCGATACGCAGTATTTT.

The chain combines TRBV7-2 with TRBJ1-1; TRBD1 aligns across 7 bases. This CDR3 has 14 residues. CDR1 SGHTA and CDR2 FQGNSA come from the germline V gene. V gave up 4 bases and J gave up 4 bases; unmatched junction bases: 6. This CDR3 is CASSSRGESTEAFF. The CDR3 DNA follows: TGTGCCAGCAGCTCCAGGGGGGAGAGCACTGAAGCTTTCTTT.

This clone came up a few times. The DNA for the CDR3 is TGTGCCAGCAGCCAAGATAGGATTAGCGGGAGGGTCGACACCGGGGAGCTGTTTTTT. Its translation is CASSQDRISGRVDTGELFF. The J gene is TRBJ2-2, the V gene TRBV4-2; 11 positions match TRBD2. The CDR3 extends over 19 amino acids. In germline, CDR1 is LGHNA, CDR2 YNFKEQ. Trimming took 0 bases from V and 3 from J; bases not matched to a gene: 9.

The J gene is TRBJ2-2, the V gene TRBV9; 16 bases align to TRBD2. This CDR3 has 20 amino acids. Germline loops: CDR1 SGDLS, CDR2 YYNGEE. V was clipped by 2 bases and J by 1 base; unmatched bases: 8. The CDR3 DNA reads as TGTGCCAGCAGCGTCCCCGGGACTAGCGGGGGGGGGATGAACACCGGGGAGCTGTTTTTT. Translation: CASSVPGTSGGGMNTGELFF.

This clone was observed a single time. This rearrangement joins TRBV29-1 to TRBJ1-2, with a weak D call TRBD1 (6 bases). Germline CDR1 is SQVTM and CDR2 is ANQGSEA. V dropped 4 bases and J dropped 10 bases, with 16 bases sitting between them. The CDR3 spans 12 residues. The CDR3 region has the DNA TGCAGCGTTGCCTGGACAGCGTGGGACTACACCTTC. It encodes CSVAWTAWDYTF. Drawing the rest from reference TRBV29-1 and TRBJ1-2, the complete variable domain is SAVISQKPSRDICQRGTSLTIQCQVDSQVTMMFWYRQQPGQSLTLIATANQGSEATYESGFVIDKFPISRPNLTFSTLTVSNMSPEDSSIYLCSVAWTAWDYTFGSGTRLTVV.

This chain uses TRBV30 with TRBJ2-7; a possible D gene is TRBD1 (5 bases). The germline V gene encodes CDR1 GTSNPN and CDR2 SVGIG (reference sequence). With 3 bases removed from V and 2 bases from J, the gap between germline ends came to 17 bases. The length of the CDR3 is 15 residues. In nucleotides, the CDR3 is TGTGCCTGGAGCACTATGGGGCTCCCAACCTACGAGCAGTACTTC. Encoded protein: CAWSTMGLPTYEQYF.

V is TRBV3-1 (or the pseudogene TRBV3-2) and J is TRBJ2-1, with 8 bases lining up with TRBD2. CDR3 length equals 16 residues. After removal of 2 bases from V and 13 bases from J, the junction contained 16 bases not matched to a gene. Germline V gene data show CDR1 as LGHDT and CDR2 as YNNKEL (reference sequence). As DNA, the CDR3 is TGTGCCAGCAGCCAACGAACTGGGACTAGAAAGGCCCGACAGTTCTTC. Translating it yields CASSQRTGTRKARQFF.

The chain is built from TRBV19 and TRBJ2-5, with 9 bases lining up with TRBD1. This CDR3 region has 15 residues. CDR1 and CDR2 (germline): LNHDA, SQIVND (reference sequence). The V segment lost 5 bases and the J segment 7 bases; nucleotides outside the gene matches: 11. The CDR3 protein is CASSPGTGLAGTQYF. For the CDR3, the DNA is TGTGCCAGTAGTCCTGGGACAGGGCTCGCGGGGACCCAGTACTTC.

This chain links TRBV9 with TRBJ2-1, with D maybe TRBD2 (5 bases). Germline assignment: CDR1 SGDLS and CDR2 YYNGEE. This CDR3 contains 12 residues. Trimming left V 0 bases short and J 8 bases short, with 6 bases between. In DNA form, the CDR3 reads TGTGCCAGCAGCGTAGCGAGGGATGAGCAGTTCTTC. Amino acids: CASSVARDEQFF.

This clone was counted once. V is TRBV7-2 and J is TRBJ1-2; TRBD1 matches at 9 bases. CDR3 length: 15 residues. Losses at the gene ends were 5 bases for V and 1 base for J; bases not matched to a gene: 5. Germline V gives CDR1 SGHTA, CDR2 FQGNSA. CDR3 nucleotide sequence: TGTGCCAGCAGCCTCGACAGGGGGAGTAACTATGGCTACACCTTC. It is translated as CASSLDRGSNYGYTF.

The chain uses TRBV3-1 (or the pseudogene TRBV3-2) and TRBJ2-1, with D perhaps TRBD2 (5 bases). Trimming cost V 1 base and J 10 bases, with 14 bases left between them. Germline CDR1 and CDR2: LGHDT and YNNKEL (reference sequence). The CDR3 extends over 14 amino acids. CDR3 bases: TGTGCCAGCAGCCAAGTTCAGACTATCCCGGAGCAGTTCTTC. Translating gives CASSQVQTIPEQFF.

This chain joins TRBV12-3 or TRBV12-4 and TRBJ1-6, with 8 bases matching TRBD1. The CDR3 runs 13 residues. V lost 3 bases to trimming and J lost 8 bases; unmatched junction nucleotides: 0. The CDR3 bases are TGTGCCAGCAGTTTGGGACAGGATTCACCCCTCCACTTT. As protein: CASSLGQDSPLHF.

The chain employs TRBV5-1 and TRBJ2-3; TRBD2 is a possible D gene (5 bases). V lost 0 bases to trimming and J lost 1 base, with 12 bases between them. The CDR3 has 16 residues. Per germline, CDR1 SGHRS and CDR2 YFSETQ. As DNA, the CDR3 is TGCGCCAGCAGCTTGGTGGTGGGAGTGGGCACAGATACGCAGTATTTT. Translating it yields CASSLVVGVGTDTQYF.

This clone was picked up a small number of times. This CDR3 is CATSRGDSREGETQYF. In DNA form, the CDR3 reads TGTGCCACCAGCAGAGGTGATTCCAGGGAGGGAGAGACCCAGTACTTC. V is TRBV15 and J is TRBJ2-5, with 7 bases that match TRBD2. The germline gives CDR1 LNHNV, CDR2 YYDKDF (reference sequence). V dropped 1 base and J dropped 4; count of bases not matched to a gene: 9. This CDR3 has 16 residues.

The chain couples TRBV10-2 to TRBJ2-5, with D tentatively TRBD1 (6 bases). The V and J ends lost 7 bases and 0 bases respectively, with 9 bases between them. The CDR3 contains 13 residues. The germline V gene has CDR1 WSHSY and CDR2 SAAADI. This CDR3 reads CASKTGNQETQYF. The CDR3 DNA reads TGCGCCAGCAAAACAGGGAACCAAGAGACCCAGTACTTC.

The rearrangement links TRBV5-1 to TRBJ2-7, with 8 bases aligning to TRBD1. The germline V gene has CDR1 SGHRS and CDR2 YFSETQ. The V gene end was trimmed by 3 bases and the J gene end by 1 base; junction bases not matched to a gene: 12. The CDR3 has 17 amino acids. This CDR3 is CASSSGQARPVSYEQYF. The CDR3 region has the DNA TGCGCCAGCAGCTCGGGACAGGCCAGACCCGTGTCCTACGAGCAGTACTTC.

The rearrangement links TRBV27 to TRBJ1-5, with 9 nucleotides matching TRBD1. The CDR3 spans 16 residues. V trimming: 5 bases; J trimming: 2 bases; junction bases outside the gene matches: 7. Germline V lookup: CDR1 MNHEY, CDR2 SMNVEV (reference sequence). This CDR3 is CASSMGQGWGNQPQHF. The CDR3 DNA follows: TGTGCCAGCAGTATGGGACAGGGTTGGGGCAATCAGCCCCAGCATTTT.

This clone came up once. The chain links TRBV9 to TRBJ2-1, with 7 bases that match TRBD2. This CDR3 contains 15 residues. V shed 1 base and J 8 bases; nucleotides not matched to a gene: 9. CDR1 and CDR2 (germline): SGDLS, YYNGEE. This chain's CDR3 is CASSVNVGGPDEQFF. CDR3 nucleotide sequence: TGTGCCAGCAGCGTAAACGTGGGAGGGCCGGATGAGCAGTTCTTC. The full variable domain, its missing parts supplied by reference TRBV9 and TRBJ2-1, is DSGVTQTPKHLITATGQRVTLRCSPRSGDLSVYWYQQSLDQGLQFLIQYYNGEERAKGNILERFSAQQFPDLHSELNLSSLELGDSALYFCASSVNVGGPDEQFFGPGTRLTVL.

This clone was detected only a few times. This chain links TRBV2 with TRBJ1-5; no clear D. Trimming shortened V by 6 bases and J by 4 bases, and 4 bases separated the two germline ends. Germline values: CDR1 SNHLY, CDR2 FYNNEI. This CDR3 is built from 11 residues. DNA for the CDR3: TGTGCCAGCAGCGAGAATCAGCCCCAGCATTTT. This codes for CASSENQPQHF. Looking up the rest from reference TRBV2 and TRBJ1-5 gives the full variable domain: EPEVTQTPSHQVTQMGQEVILRCVPISNHLYFYWYRQILGQKVEFLVSFYNNEISEKSEIFDDQFSVERPDGSNFTLKIRSTKLEDSAMYFCASSENQPQHFGDGTRLSIL.

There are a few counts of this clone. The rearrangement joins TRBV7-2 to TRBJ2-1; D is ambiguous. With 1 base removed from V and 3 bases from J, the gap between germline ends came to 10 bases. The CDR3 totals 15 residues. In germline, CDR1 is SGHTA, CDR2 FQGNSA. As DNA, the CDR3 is TGTGCCAGCAGCTTAGATAGCTCCAACTACAATGAGCAGTTCTTC. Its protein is CASSLDSSNYNEQFF. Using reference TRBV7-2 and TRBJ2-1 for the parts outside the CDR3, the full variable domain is GAGVSQSPSNKVTEKGKDVELRCDPISGHTALYWYRQSLGQGLEFLIYFQGNSAPDKSGLPSDRFSAERTGGSVSTLTIQRTQQEDSAVYLCASSLDSSNYNEQFFGPGTRLTVL.

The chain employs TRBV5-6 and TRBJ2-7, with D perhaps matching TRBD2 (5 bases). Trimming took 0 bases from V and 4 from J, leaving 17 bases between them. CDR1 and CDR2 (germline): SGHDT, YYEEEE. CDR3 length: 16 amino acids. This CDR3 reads CASSLVGWAEGYEQYF. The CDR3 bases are TGTGCCAGCAGCTTGGTAGGGTGGGCTGAGGGTTACGAGCAGTACTTC. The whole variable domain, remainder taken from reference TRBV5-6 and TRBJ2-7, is DAGVTQSPTHLIKTRGQQVTLRCSPKSGHDTVSWYQQALGQGPQFIFQYYEEEERQRGNFPDRFSGHQFPNYSSELNVNALLLGDSALYLCASSLVGWAEGYEQYFGPGTRLTVT.